Below, one T cell receptor beta chain is given with its context. This clone was detected only a few times. This receptor's antigen is unknown. No much larger clonotype is one base removed from it; base qualities were not supplied. The data derive from a study of cytomegalovirus exposure and HLA in healthy donors (dated by TCRdb to about 2017). Some background on the complete study: In an earlier analysis of around 540 of the donors, roughly 300 Gb of sequence data and 120 million or so unique TCR beta sequences from 150 million to 200 million T cells were reported. Approximately 310 gigabases of sequencing data and tens of millions of unique TCR sequences were included in an early release covering roughly 600 HLA-typed donors. Among the roughly 400 genotyped donors, about 85% belonged to the genetic ancestry cluster associated with self-reported Caucasian donors. The study aimed to test whether signatures of past pathogen exposure could be identified by cataloging public T cell receptors. The study used immunosequencing to profile the T cell repertoires of some 600 subjects and linked those repertoires to cytomegalovirus serostatus. In addition to the first cohort of approximately 650 subjects, a separate validation cohort of approximately 120 different subjects was used. High-throughput TCR immunosequencing, statistical association of individual TCRs with disease status, and machine learning were combined to predict cytomegalovirus infection status. A later analysis re-analyzed previously published TCR beta repertoires from 600 to 850 donors and added high-resolution HLA genotyping to study TCR occurrence patterns. The later analysis used no new phenotypic data to find candidate immune exposures, relying instead on TCR beta sequences and their occurrence across donors. In an earlier analysis of 500 to 650 of the donors, high-throughput TCR beta sequencing was used to judge whether each TCR beta V gene segment behaved as functional or pseudogenic. Donor age, sex, ethnicity and CMV serostatus were compiled together with the repertoire data. Genome-wide SNP genotypes for about 55% of the roughly 670 donors were used in a later genetic analysis, which treated that subset as a discovery cohort. Every discovery cohort repertoire had been produced on one sequencing platform. Both class I and class II loci were covered by HLA typing, at four-digit resolution. The number of typed donors differed by locus: about 620-640 for A, B, C, DRB1 and DQB1; 500 to 550 for DQA1; 606 for DPA1; and around 450 for DPB1. Because of strong linkage in the cohort, a few DR-DQ haplotypes were treated as single units for association and clustering. Among under 450 genotyped donors of the cohort, an average of approximately 240,000 unique TCR beta nucleotide sequences were sequenced per donor, 15% to 20% of them non-productive.

Library preparation employed the immunoSEQ multiplex PCR assay. For the multiplex PCR, a mixture combining 60 forward primers for TCR Vbeta segments and 13 reverse primers for TCR Jbeta segments was used. The CDR3 region of rearranged TCR beta genes was amplified from genomic DNA by a multiplex PCR assay. Amplified TCR beta libraries were sequenced as 87-base-pair reads on the Illumina HiSeq System. The authors' pipeline ran thus. A later analysis counted approximately 74 million unique TCR beta chains across the approximately 700 repertoires, and some 11 million of these chains were shared by at least two donors. A nearest-neighbor algorithm error-corrected the raw reads and collapsed the reads into unique sequences, merging closely related sequences to remove PCR and sequencing errors. To assign V, D and J gene segments, CDR3 sequences were aligned to IMGT reference sequences. For a sequence to be retained, a match of at least six nucleotides was required to both a V gene segment and a J gene segment. Rearrangements were classified as productive when the CDR3 lacked stop codons and remained in frame with V and J, and all other rearrangements were classified as non-productive. Following IMGT convention, CDR3 was defined as the stretch from the second conserved V-encoded cysteine up to the conserved J-encoded phenylalanine. In an earlier analysis of 587 of the donors, sequences lacking an unambiguous match to a single V gene segment were excluded. An earlier analysis of approximately 590 of the donors called V segments functional above 56.7% productive rearrangements and segregating when the between-donor standard deviation exceeded 5%. A statistical classification framework was developed to diagnose cytomegalovirus status using the catalog of TCR beta chain sequences. In a later analysis, TCR nucleotide sequences were compared against IMGT/GENE-DB human TR gene sequences so that V and J genes could be assigned. A later analysis assigned CDR3 sequences and most-parsimonious VDJ recombination scenarios with the TCRdist pipeline. A later analysis defined each TCR beta chain by its CDR3 amino acid sequence plus V-gene family, and excluded reads lacking a unique V-gene family. In a later analysis, nearly 600 highly shared, low-generation-probability nucleotide sequences were removed to address suspected cross-contamination and a sequencing artifact. In a later analysis, a clonal expansion index for each public chain was calculated from normalized within-repertoire ranks of inferred template counts. A later analysis computed generation probabilities with a VDJ recombination model fitted to out-of-frame rearrangements, and checked the results against IGoR. In a later analysis, TCR-TCR, TCR-HLA and TCR-CMV co-occurrence was scored with hypergeometric tests, and a repertoire-size bias correction was applied to TCR pairs. In a later analysis, false discovery rates were estimated by permuting HLA or CMV assignments 20 times. A later analysis grouped co-occurring TCRs with DBSCAN, adding TCRdist sequence similarity when clustering within HLA-allele-positive subsets. Repertoires with fewer than 30,000 or more than 120,000 public chains, plus five repertoires with anomalous nucleotide sharing, were excluded from co-occurrence clustering. Sourced from immuneACCESS, this table was stored by TCRdb with only in-frame sequences that have V and J called. A share of the clones is absent; for the studies checked, an unresolved V gene accounts for under half, and the remainder has no known explanation. V, J and clone size were drawn from that table, and D and trimming were deduced from the DNA. The sample records about 100,000 clones, over 65% of which are singletons. The top ten clones comprise 2.5% to 3% of the sample.

The CDR3 measures 13 amino acids from cysteine to phenylalanine. Solely the CDR3 DNA is kept, with 39 bases framed from the first base. The cohort was made up of hundreds of healthy bone marrow donors. At the time of sampling, every cohort member was nominally healthy, though immune exposures that went unrecorded were likely present. The donor tested CMV seronegative, placing the donor among the 350 to 400 seronegative members of the cohort. Every donor gave a peripheral blood sample, and the peripheral blood mononuclear cells from that sample were used for TCR beta sequencing. Genomic DNA extraction from the blood cell samples was performed with the Qiagen DNeasy Blood Extraction Kit. Points the paper makes about the study in general: An association between a missense DCLRE1C variant and V-gene and J-gene trimming of TCR beta chains was found in a later genetic analysis and replicated in an independent cohort. Compared with equally common non-associated chains, HLA-associated TCR beta chains in a later analysis were more clonally expanded and had lower generation probabilities. The presence/absence analyses assumed that sequencing depth was roughly uniform across donors, and that assumption may not be true. In this cohort, only TCR beta chains were sequenced, and detectable features were limited by the absence of alpha or paired-chain data. A later analysis reported that several top co-occurrence clusters appeared linked to parvovirus B19, influenza, CMV and Epstein-Barr virus. In both the original and validation cohorts, the classifier was reported to diagnose cytomegalovirus status with high specificity and sensitivity. A further reported finding was that TCR beta sequences accurately predicted the HLA-A and HLA-B alleles for most subjects in the first cohort. Immune exposure information for the cohort was limited to CMV serostatus. The authors suggested that the approach could potentially be extended to other disease states and immunological phenotypes. Strong co-occurrence of HLA alleles, especially DR and DQ, made assigning TCR associations to individual alleles difficult. Some IMGT-functional V segments, including TRBV6-2 and TRBV6-3, could not be distinguished by the 87-base-pair reads and were therefore excluded. A few of the identified cytomegalovirus-associated TCR beta chains were confirmed in vitro to be specific for cytomegalovirus antigens. A later analysis associated about 17,000 TCR beta sequences with specific HLA alleles at a false discovery rate of 0.05. An earlier analysis of approximately 600 of the donors showed that most TCR beta V segments appeared in productive rearrangements either about 87% or about 30% of the time, which broadly matched IMGT annotations. Compared with the 666-donor mean, donors in an Asian-associated ancestry cluster had fewer N-insertions in productive TCRs, according to a later genetic analysis. Because counts were too low, about 17 rarely observed V segments, including chromosome 9 orphons, were excluded from the earlier analysis of some 540 of the donors. A later analysis found that most CMV-associated TCR beta chains appeared HLA-restricted, with HLA associations seemingly driven largely by CMV exposure. According to a later analysis, TCR association rates differed among HLA loci, with DRB1 alleles showing the most associated TCRs and HLA-C alleles showing the fewest. A total of fewer than 200 TCR beta chains were listed by the study as associated with cytomegalovirus. Most TCR sequences were seen in very few donors, while some public TCRs were found in many individuals. Linkage disequilibrium might explain the correlated functional status among segregating V segments, but an unknown experimental factor could not be excluded. A cluster of highly shared sequence variants was judged likely to be a technical artifact of the sequencing pipeline. Because HLA typing was missing for some donors at each locus, association tests included only the typed subset.

The source of this sequence is a man between 35 and 55 years old in good health and CMV-seronegative. The chain was built from TRBV21-1 and TRBJ1-1; TRBD1 is taken as the D call from the table, unchecked against the DNA. TRBV21-1 is a listed pseudogene. Source material: PBMCs. The DNA sequence is TGTGCCAGCAGCAAAGACAGGGCCACTGAAGCTTTCTTT. This translates into CASSKDRATEAFF.